This TCR beta chain was retrieved from a study of OX40 agonist ivuxolimab in advanced cancers. As for the study in general: Patients were given ivuxolimab, an antibody that agonizes OX40 (CD134). Across the patients, intravenous ivuxolimab was delivered every 2 weeks at 0.01 to 10 mg/kg.

Study results and caveats: Average numbers of expanded clones were greater in CD8+ T cells than in CD4+.

Remarks on this clone: As yet, its antigen is unknown.

The assay was immunoSEQ multiplex PCR, and TCRdb's table has in-frame clones only and misses some. In the table there are around 79,000 clones, around nine tenths of which are singletons. Trimming removed 7 bases at V and 5 bases at J, with 14 bases between. This CDR3 is 13 amino acids long. Looked up from germline, CDR1 is SGHTA and CDR2 is FQGNSA. Peripheral blood came from all dose cohorts at three timepoints. The source of this sequence is an adult with an advanced solid tumor such as melanoma, head and neck, liver or kidney cancer. The V call is TRBV7-2, the J call TRBJ1-1, with D perhaps TRBD1 (6 bases). The source was CD4+ or CD8+ T cells sorted from blood, collected in a trial of the OX40 agonist ivuxolimab. CDR3 in amino acids: CASTVLQGTEAFF. The CDR3, as DNA: TGTGCCAGCACCGTGTTACAGGGTACTGAAGCTTTCTTT.